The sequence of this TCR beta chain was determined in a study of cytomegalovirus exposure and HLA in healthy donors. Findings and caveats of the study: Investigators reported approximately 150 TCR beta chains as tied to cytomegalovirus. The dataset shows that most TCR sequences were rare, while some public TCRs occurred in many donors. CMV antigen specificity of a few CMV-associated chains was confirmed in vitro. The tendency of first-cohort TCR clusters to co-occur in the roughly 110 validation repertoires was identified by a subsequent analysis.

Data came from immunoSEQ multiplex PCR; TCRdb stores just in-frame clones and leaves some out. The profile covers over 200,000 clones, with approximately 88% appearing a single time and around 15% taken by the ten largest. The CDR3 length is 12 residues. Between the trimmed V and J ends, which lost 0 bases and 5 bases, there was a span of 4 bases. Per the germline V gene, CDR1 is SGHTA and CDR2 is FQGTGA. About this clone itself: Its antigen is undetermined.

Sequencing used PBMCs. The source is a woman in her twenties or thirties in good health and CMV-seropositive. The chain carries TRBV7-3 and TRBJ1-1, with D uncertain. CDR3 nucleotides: TGTGCCAGCAGCTTAACAGGGACTGAAGCTTTCTTT. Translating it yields CASSLTGTEAFF.